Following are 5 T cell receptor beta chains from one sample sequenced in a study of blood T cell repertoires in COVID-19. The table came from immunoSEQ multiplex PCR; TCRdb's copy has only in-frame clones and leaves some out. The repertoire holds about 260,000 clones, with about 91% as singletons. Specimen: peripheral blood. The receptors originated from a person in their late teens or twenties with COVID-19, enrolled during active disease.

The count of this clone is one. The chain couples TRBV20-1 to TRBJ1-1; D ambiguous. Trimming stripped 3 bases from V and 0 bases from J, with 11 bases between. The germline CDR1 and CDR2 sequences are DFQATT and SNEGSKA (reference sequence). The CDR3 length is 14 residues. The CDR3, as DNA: TGCAGTGCTAGTTTCGGCGGCTTGAACACTGAAGCTTTCTTT. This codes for CSASFGGLNTEAFF.

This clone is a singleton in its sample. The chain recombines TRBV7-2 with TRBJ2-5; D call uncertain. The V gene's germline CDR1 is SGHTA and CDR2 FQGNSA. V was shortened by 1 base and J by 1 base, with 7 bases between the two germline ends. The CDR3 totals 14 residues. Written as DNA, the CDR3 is TGTGCCAGCAGCTTAGGCCCAGGCCAAGAGACCCAGTACTTC. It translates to CASSLGPGQETQYF.

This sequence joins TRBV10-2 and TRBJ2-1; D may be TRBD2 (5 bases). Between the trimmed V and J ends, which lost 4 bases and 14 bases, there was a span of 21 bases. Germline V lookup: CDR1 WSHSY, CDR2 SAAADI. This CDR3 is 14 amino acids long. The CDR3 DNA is TGCGCCAGCAGTGTTGGAGGTCGGAGCCCTTTGGAGTTCTTC. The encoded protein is CASSVGGRSPLEFF.

This chain's CDR3 is CASRRTQGSGYTF. CDR3 nucleotide sequence: TGTGCCAGCAGGAGAACACAGGGCTCTGGCTACACCTTC. This chain joins TRBV12-3 or TRBV12-4 and TRBJ1-2; a possible D gene is TRBD1 (6 bases). V lost 6 bases to trimming and J lost 7 bases, with 15 bases between them. The CDR3 has 13 amino acids.

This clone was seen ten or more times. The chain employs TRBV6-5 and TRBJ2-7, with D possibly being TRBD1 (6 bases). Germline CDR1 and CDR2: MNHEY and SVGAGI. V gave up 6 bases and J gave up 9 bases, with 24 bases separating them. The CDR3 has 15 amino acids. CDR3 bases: TGTGCCAGCAGACCCCCCGGGACAAGGCGTAACGTGCAGTACTTC. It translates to CASRPPGTRRNVQYF.